Reported below is one T cell receptor beta chain. This table comes from immunoSEQ multiplex PCR, and its TCRdb copy is limited to in-frame clones, with some not included. The table lists some 99,000 clones, more than 65% of them singletons. The data stem from a study of blood T cell repertoires in COVID-19. Germline trimming cut 3 bases from V and 1 base from J; bases unmatched to any gene: 3. CDR3 size: 15 residues. From germline, CDR1 is LGHDT and CDR2 YNNKEL (reference sequence). Material for sequencing was peripheral blood. The receptor was isolated from a woman over 75 with active or convalescent COVID-19. The V call is TRBV3-1 (or the pseudogene TRBV3-2), the J call TRBJ2-5, with TRBD2 matching 9 bases. CDR3: CASSQVAGAQETQYF. The CDR3 DNA sequence: TGTGCCAGCAGCCAGGTAGCGGGGGCCCAAGAGACCCAGTACTTC.